Listed below are T cell receptor beta chains from one sample, sequenced in a study of OX40 agonist ivuxolimab in advanced cancers. Clones were read by immunoSEQ multiplex PCR, and TCRdb kept only the in-frame ones, dropping some. The sample holds roughly 41,000 clones, roughly nine tenths seen once. The sequenced sample was CD4+ or CD8+ T cells sorted from blood, obtained in a trial of the OX40 agonist ivuxolimab. These TCRs come from an adult with an advanced solid tumor such as melanoma, head and neck, liver or kidney cancer. Both conserved end residues are part of each CDR3. The order of the fields is clone size, V gene, J gene, D gene, CDR3 protein, CDR3 DNA. D genes are given only for firm matches. The size entry is marked missing in some rows and otherwise reads once, few, many or a size class.

>.|TRBV29-1|TRBJ2-2|TRBD1
CSVSPDRRAGELFF
TGCAGCGTGAGCCCGGACAGGCGGGCCGGGGAGCTGTTTTTT
>.|TRBV5-4|TRBJ2-1|.
CASSWDFLKGEQFF
TGTGCCAGCAGCTGGGACTTCCTGAAGGGCGAGCAGTTCTTC
>.|TRBV6-1|TRBJ2-5|.
CASKRQAEETQYF
TGTGCCAGCAAACGACAGGCAGAAGAGACCCAGTACTTC
>few|TRBV2|TRBJ1-2|.
CASSAELYGYTF
TGTGCCAGCAGTGCAGAGCTCTATGGCTACACCTTC
>.|TRBV9|TRBJ2-3|.
CASSVTLRGGGTDTQYF
TGTGCCAGCAGCGTGACACTGAGGGGAGGTGGGACAGATACGCAGTATTTT
>.|TRBV5-8|TRBJ1-5|.
CASSLLTQVNQPQHF
TGTGCCAGCAGCTTGCTCACTCAGGTCAATCAGCCCCAGCATTTT
>once|TRBV5-6|TRBJ1-1|.
CASSFPHVQAREAFF
TGTGCCAGCAGCTTTCCTCACGTACAGGCCAGGGAAGCTTTCTTT
>.|TRBV27|TRBJ2-2|.
CASSFEQGNTGELFF
TGTGCCAGCAGTTTTGAACAGGGCAACACCGGGGAGCTGTTTTTT
>.|TRBV6-5|TRBJ1-5|.
CASSYELYGQPQHF
TGTGCCAGCAGTTACGAGTTATATGGTCAGCCCCAGCATTTT
>.|TRBV4-2|TRBJ2-5|TRBD2
CASSRGGTETQYF
TGTGCCAGCAGCCGCGGGGGTACAGAGACCCAGTACTTC
>.|TRBV19|TRBJ1-1|.
CATRTGTVFTEAFF
TGTGCCACTCGTACCGGGACCGTGTTCACTGAAGCTTTCTTT
>.|TRBV27|TRBJ2-7|TRBD1
CASRRGQGTNEQYF
TGTGCCAGCAGACGAGGACAGGGGACGAACGAGCAGTACTTC
>.|TRBV9|TRBJ2-1|TRBD2
CASSRAGEYNEQFF
TGTGCCAGCAGCCGGGCGGGAGAATACAATGAGCAGTTCTTC
>.|TRBV29-1|TRBJ1-1|.
CSVRMRQENTEAFF
TGCAGCGTTAGGATGAGACAGGAGAACACTGAAGCTTTCTTT
>few|TRBV5-6|TRBJ2-4|.
CASSLGFNIQYF
TGTGCCAGCAGCTTGGGTTTCAACATTCAGTACTTC
>.|TRBV9|TRBJ2-7|.
CASSVGLDREQYF
TGTGCCAGCAGCGTAGGACTAGATCGGGAGCAGTACTTC
>.|TRBV19|TRBJ1-1|.
CASKDLGSMNTEAFF
TGTGCCAGTAAAGATCTCGGCAGCATGAACACTGAAGCTTTCTTT
>.|TRBV5-5|TRBJ1-5|.
CASSSVVGDQPQHF
TGTGCCAGCAGCTCGGTGGTCGGGGATCAGCCCCAGCATTTT
>.|TRBV7-9|TRBJ2-7|.
CASSSNTFLPDEQYF
TGTGCCAGCAGCTCCAATACCTTTCTGCCCGATGAGCAGTACTTC
>.|TRBV4-2|TRBJ2-3|TRBD2
CASSRVAGGPDTQYF
TGTGCCAGCAGCCGTGTAGCGGGGGGGCCGGATACGCAGTATTTT
>once|TRBV10-2|TRBJ1-4|TRBD1
CASSEFGQGEVNEKLFF
TGCGCCAGCAGTGAGTTCGGACAGGGCGAGGTTAATGAAAAACTGTTTTTT
>.|TRBV19|TRBJ2-7|.
CASSMGAAGAAYEQYF
TGTGCCAGTAGTATGGGAGCCGCAGGGGCGGCCTACGAGCAGTACTTC
>.|TRBV5-4|TRBJ2-1|TRBD1
CASSGQGAGYNEQFF
TGTGCCAGCAGCGGGCAGGGGGCTGGGTATAATGAGCAGTTCTTC
>.|TRBV6-5|TRBJ1-2|.
CASSYAGRNGYTF
TGTGCCAGCAGTTATGCGGGCCGTAATGGCTACACCTTC
>.|TRBV6-9|TRBJ1-5|.
CASSSGVGQPQHF
TGTGCCAGCAGCTCCGGGGTTGGTCAGCCCCAGCATTTT
>.|TRBV6-1|TRBJ2-3|TRBD1
CASNMGQGAADTQYF
TGTGCCAGCAATATGGGACAGGGGGCGGCAGATACGCAGTATTTT
>.|TRBV19|TRBJ1-3|.
CATSDFSGNTIYF
TGTGCCACTTCGGACTTCTCTGGAAACACCATATATTTT
>once|TRBV4-3|TRBJ2-3|.
CASSQDAFTGADTQYF
TGCGCCAGCAGCCAAGACGCCTTCACCGGGGCAGATACGCAGTATTTT
>.|TRBV7-3|TRBJ2-3|TRBD2
CASSLLAGGQADTQYF
TGTGCCAGCAGCCTCCTAGCGGGGGGGCAGGCAGATACGCAGTATTTT
>.|TRBV6-5|TRBJ2-7|.
CASRRGEGFYEQYF
TGTGCCAGCAGGAGGGGTGAGGGTTTCTACGAGCAGTACTTC
>.|TRBV6-1|TRBJ2-1|TRBD2
CASSGIAGYSYNEQFF
TGTGCCAGCAGTGGAATAGCGGGGTACTCCTACAATGAGCAGTTCTTC
>once|TRBV18|TRBJ1-5|.
CASSPTAGANNQPQHF
TGTGCCAGCTCACCGACGGCTGGGGCTAACAATCAGCCCCAGCATTTT
>once|TRBV6-1|TRBJ2-3|.
CASSEWRGITDTQYF
TGTGCCAGCAGTGAATGGAGAGGAATCACAGATACGCAGTATTTT
>.|TRBV7-2|TRBJ1-1|.
CASSSRRNTEAFF
TGTGCCAGCAGCTCCCGGCGGAACACTGAAGCTTTCTTT
>.|TRBV20-1|TRBJ2-1|TRBD2
CSAAVAGILFF
TGCAGTGCTGCGGTAGCGGGAATCTTGTTCTTC
>.|TRBV5-1|TRBJ1-1|TRBD1
CASSGGQGGTEEAFF
TGCGCCAGCAGCGGCGGACAGGGAGGGACCGAGGAAGCTTTCTTT
>few|TRBV7-3|TRBJ2-3|.
CASSPTYSSDTQYF
TGTGCCAGCAGCCCCACCTACTCTTCGGATACGCAGTATTTT
>.|TRBV6-1|TRBJ1-2|.
CATKGGLLHGYTF
TGTGCCACCAAGGGGGGACTTCTCCATGGCTACACCTTC
>once|TRBV6-6|TRBJ1-5|.
CASSYWGKPQHF
TGTGCCAGCAGTTACTGGGGAAAGCCCCAGCATTTT
>.|TRBV11-2|TRBJ1-4|.
CASSPGGTSNEKLFF
TGTGCCAGCAGCCCGGGGGGGACAAGTAATGAAAAACTGTTTTTT
>.|TRBV19|TRBJ1-2|.
CASSRWTIGNYGYTF
TGTGCCAGTAGTCGGTGGACCATTGGGAACTATGGCTACACCTTC
>few|TRBV28|TRBJ1-3|.
CASSFGSAGGNTIYF
TGTGCCAGCAGTTTCGGTAGCGCGGGCGGAAACACCATATATTTT